Each of the 18 T cell receptor beta chains below was sequenced from the same sample in a study of T cell repertoires in cytomegalovirus infection. TCRdb reanalysed the reads using MiXCR and keeps one entry per CDR3 protein. The repertoire holds approximately 250,000 distinct CDR3 sequences, with 9% to 15% as singletons. The sample comprised PBMCs. The receptors derive from a human donor in good health (CMV status not recorded). Some clones in this sample may be carry-over from other donors' samples.

This clonotype was seen only a few times. This chain links TRBV10-2 with TRBJ1-1; perhaps TRBD1 as D (5 bases). Germline V CDR1 and CDR2: WSHSY, SAAADI. The CDR3 contains 17 residues. V was cut by 3 bases and J by 6 bases, with 23 bases left in between. In nucleotides, the CDR3 is TGCGCCAGCAGTGAAGGGGTTAATCTCTCCCCCAGAGCTGAAGCTTTCTTT. Translation gives CASSEGVNLSPRAEAFF.

The table lists this clonotype with many counts. This chain uses TRBV7-9 with TRBJ1-6; TRBD1 matches at 7 bases. Per germline, CDR1 SEHNR and CDR2 FQNEAQ (reference sequence). Losses at the gene ends were 4 bases for V and 7 bases for J; bases not matched to a gene: 4. CDR3 length equals 14 residues. CDR3 amino acids: CASSSGQRNSPLHF. The CDR3 DNA reads TGTGCCAGCAGCTCGGGACAGCGAAATTCACCCCTCCACTTT.

V gene TRBV9 combines with J gene TRBJ2-1; possible D gene TRBD2, 5 bases. This CDR3 contains 15 residues. CDR1 and CDR2 from the germline V gene are SGDLS and YYNGEE. The V end was cut by 0 bases, the J end by 5 bases, with 12 bases between. This CDR3 reads CASSVGGPANNEQFF. CDR3 bases: TGTGCCAGCAGCGTAGGCGGGCCGGCCAACAATGAGCAGTTCTTC.

This clonotype was picked up many times. V is TRBV7-2 and J is TRBJ1-2; D is undetermined. Trimming pared 5 bases from V and 7 bases from J, leaving 14 bases between. The length of the CDR3 is 13 residues. Germline assignment: CDR1 SGHTA and CDR2 FQGNSA. Written as DNA, the CDR3 is TGTGCCAGCAGCCGTGGCGGGTTTTCTGGCTACACCTTC. This translates into CASSRGGFSGYTF.

The table lists this clonotype with many counts. The rearrangement joins TRBV12-3 or TRBV12-4 to TRBJ1-1, with D possibly matching TRBD1 (5 bases). The CDR3 runs to 14 residues. The ends were cut back, 2 bases at V and 5 bases at J, with 12 bases in the middle. The CDR3 DNA sequence: TGTGCCAGCAGTTTAATCGGGGGAGGGACTGAAGCTTTCTTT. Amino acid sequence: CASSLIGGGTEAFF.

This clonotype was observed at least ten times. The CDR3 nucleotides read TGTGCCAGCACGCTTAGCGGGGGGACCCCAGATACGCAGTATTTT. This translates into CASTLSGGTPDTQYF. This chain connects TRBV6-2 or TRBV6-3 to TRBJ2-3; TRBD2 matches 10 bases. V was pared by 7 bases and J by 4 bases, with 8 bases of the junction left unmatched. The CDR3 covers 15 residues. Germline loops: CDR1 MNHEY, CDR2 SVGEGT.

The chain links TRBV18 to TRBJ2-2; D is uncertain. The CDR3 has 15 residues. CDR1 is KGHSH and CDR2 is LQKENI in the germline V gene. Trimming stripped 1 base from V and 2 bases from J, with 8 bases between. The CDR3, as DNA: TGTGCCAGCTCACCACTGCCACAAAACACCGGGGAGCTGTTTTTT. Translating gives CASSPLPQNTGELFF.

This clonotype was seen ten or more times. This chain links TRBV28 with TRBJ1-4, with TRBD1 matching 9 bases. The germline V gene has CDR1 MDHEN and CDR2 SYDVKM. This CDR3 has 15 residues. J lost 7 bases, V lost 5 bases, and 8 bases had no gene match. CDR3: CASSLRDREGEKLFF. Written as DNA, the CDR3 is TGTGCCAGCAGTCTCAGGGACAGGGAGGGTGAAAAACTGTTTTTT.

The rearrangement joins TRBV2 to TRBJ1-2; D is ambiguous. The CDR3 runs to 12 residues. Per germline, CDR1 SNHLY and CDR2 FYNNEI. V gave up 3 bases and J gave up 5 bases, with 7 bases separating them. The CDR3 DNA is TGTGCCAGCAGTGACAGAAGTTATGGCTACACCTTC. Translated, it gives CASSDRSYGYTF.

This clonotype was recorded a few times. The CDR3 DNA sequence: TGTGCCAGTAGGAGACAGGGGAGTGAGACCCAGTACTTC. Its translation is CASRRQGSETQYF. This chain joins TRBV19 and TRBJ2-5; 8 bases agree with TRBD1. The germline V gene has CDR1 LNHDA and CDR2 SQIVND (reference sequence). The CDR3 loop spans 13 amino acids. Trimming removed 6 bases from V and 5 bases from J; junction bases left unmatched: 5.

This clonotype was picked up many times. The chain employs TRBV7-2 and TRBJ2-1; D may match TRBD1 or TRBD2 (6 bases each). The germline CDR1 and CDR2 sequences are SGHTA and FQGNSA. The CDR3 has 17 residues. V dropped 5 bases and J dropped 0 bases, with 17 bases sitting between them. The CDR3 coding sequence is TGTGCCAGCAGCCCCAATAGAGGGGGGAGCTCCTACAATGAGCAGTTCTTC. It codes for CASSPNRGGSSYNEQFF.

The V gene is TRBV29-1, the J gene TRBJ1-5; perhaps TRBD1 as D (6 bases). The CDR3 loop spans 13 amino acids. CDR1 SQVTM and CDR2 ANQGSEA come from the germline V gene. V dropped 5 bases and J dropped 4 bases, with 12 bases sitting between them. CDR3 protein: CSVSGQPNQPQHF. The CDR3 region has the DNA TGCAGCGTTTCCGGACAGCCAAATCAGCCCCAGCATTTT. The full variable domain, with the rest looked up from reference TRBV29-1 and TRBJ1-5, is SAVISQKPSRDICQRGTSLTIQCQVDSQVTMMFWYRQQPGQSLTLIATANQGSEATYESGFVIDKFPISRPNLTFSTLTVSNMSPEDSSIYLCSVSGQPNQPQHFGDGTRLSIL.

This clonotype showed up many times. V usage is TRBV10-3 and J usage is TRBJ2-5, with 7 bases aligning to TRBD2. V dropped 5 bases and J dropped 3; count of bases not matched to a gene: 3. This CDR3 region has 13 residues. Germline values: CDR1 ENHRY, CDR2 SYGVKD. The DNA of the CDR3 is TGTGCCATCAGTATGCTAGCGGAAGAGACCCAGTACTTC. Translating it yields CAISMLAEETQYF.

The chain recombines TRBV20-1 with TRBJ1-4; D is unresolved. The CDR3 has 15 amino acids. The germline gives CDR1 DFQATT, CDR2 SNEGSKA (reference sequence). V shed 0 bases and J shed 8 bases, with 16 bases lying between them. CDR3 nucleotide sequence: TGCAGTGCTAGAGAATCGGAGGGATCACAGGAAAAACTGTTTTTT. As protein: CSARESEGSQEKLFF.

This clonotype has a count of ten or more. The V and J genes are TRBV5-6 and TRBJ1-2; D call uncertain. Germline CDR1 is SGHDT and CDR2 is YYEEEE. The CDR3 length is 13 residues. The V gene lost 1 base and the J gene lost 6 bases, with 10 bases spanning the gap. The CDR3 bases are TGTGCCAGCAGCTTGCGACTATTGGATGGCTACACCTTC. It is translated as CASSLRLLDGYTF.

This clonotype has a count of ten or more. This chain uses TRBV6-6 with TRBJ2-7; 9 bases are a match to TRBD1. Germline CDR1 is MNHNY and CDR2 is SVGAGI (reference sequence). There are 15 residues in the CDR3. Trimming took 6 bases from V and 2 from J; bases not matched to a gene: 8. This chain's CDR3 is CASRIQGAYPYEQYF. Written as DNA, the CDR3 is TGTGCCAGCAGAATACAGGGGGCCTACCCCTACGAGCAGTACTTC.

This clonotype occurred many times. The chain has TRBV11-2 and TRBJ1-2; D is possibly TRBD1 (5 bases). Trimming shortened V by 1 base and J by 2 bases, and 8 bases separated the two germline ends. The CDR3 contains 14 residues. CDR1 and CDR2 from the germline V gene are SGHAT and FQNNGV. The DNA for the CDR3 is TGTGCCAGCAGCTTAGTGGGACGGAACTATGGCTACACCTTC. Its translation is CASSLVGRNYGYTF.

This clonotype was detected ten times or more. This chain joins TRBV6-4 and TRBJ1-5; D remains unclear. This CDR3 has 13 residues. Germline V CDR1 and CDR2: MRHNA, SNTAGT. With 2 bases removed from V and 9 bases from J, the gap between germline ends came to 11 bases. The CDR3 sequence is CASSDEAPVPQHF. DNA of the CDR3: TGTGCCAGCAGTGACGAGGCACCAGTGCCCCAGCATTTT.